The 28 T cell receptor beta chains below all came from one sample that was sequenced in a study of response to subunit inactivated influenza vaccine. Via MiXCR, TCRdb re-called the RT-PCR reads, giving one row per CDR3 protein. The sample records hundreds of thousands of distinct CDR3 sequences, about 10% being singletons. Sequencing used PBMCs from blood, obtained roughly 47 days after vaccination. These receptors were collected from a man aged 45-60 years who received an inactivated influenza vaccine.

This clonotype was detected only a few times. The chain links TRBV12-3 or TRBV12-4 to TRBJ1-2; D gene unclear. This CDR3 spans 12 amino acids. With 5 bases removed from V and 5 bases from J, the gap between germline ends came to 9 bases. CDR3 coding DNA: TGTGCCAGCAGTGGATCAGGATATGGCTACACCTTC. Translation gives CASSGSGYGYTF.

This clonotype occurred a few times. The rearrangement uses TRBV19 and TRBJ2-3; 7 nucleotides align to TRBD2. J was trimmed by 5 bases and V by 7 bases; bases with no gene match: 9. The CDR3 is 14 residues long. The germline gives CDR1 LNHDA, CDR2 SQIVND (reference sequence). CDR3 region: CASKDGRFLDTQYF. DNA for the CDR3: TGTGCCAGTAAAGACGGGAGGTTTCTAGATACGCAGTATTTT.

This clonotype occurred many times. V is TRBV4-1 and J is TRBJ1-1; D uncertain. In germline, CDR1 is MGHRA, CDR2 YSYEKL. This CDR3 contains 16 residues. Trimming took off 0 bases at V and 7 bases at J, with 18 bases between the two ends. The DNA for the CDR3 is TGCGCCAGCAGCCAAGATAGAACGTTCTTGTACGTTGAAGCTTTCTTT. It specifies CASSQDRTFLYVEAFF.

The genes are TRBV7-2 and TRBJ2-7; D possibly corresponds to TRBD2 (5 bases). Germline assignment: CDR1 SGHTA and CDR2 FQGNSA. The CDR3 runs to 14 residues. Trimming left V 5 bases short and J 6 bases short, with 17 bases between. CDR3 residues: CASSRRTGDGEQYF. CDR3 nucleotides: TGTGCCAGCAGCAGACGGACTGGTGACGGCGAGCAGTACTTC. Full variable domain (outside the CDR3, taken from reference TRBV7-2 and TRBJ2-7): GAGVSQSPSNKVTEKGKDVELRCDPISGHTALYWYRQSLGQGLEFLIYFQGNSAPDKSGLPSDRFSAERTGGSVSTLTIQRTQQEDSAVYLCASSRRTGDGEQYFGPGTRLTVT.

This chain connects TRBV28 to TRBJ2-7; possibly TRBD1 for D (6 bases). V lost 6 bases, J lost 3 bases, and 12 bases lay in between. CDR3 size: 13 residues. Germline lookup yields CDR1 MDHEN and CDR2 SYDVKM. In DNA form, the CDR3 reads TGTGCCAGCAGCAAGGGACACGTCTACGAGCAGTACTTC. Translation gives CASSKGHVYEQYF.

V usage is TRBV4-1 and J usage is TRBJ2-1, with 10 bases lining up with TRBD2. Trimming removed 2 bases from V and 5 bases from J; junction bases left unmatched: 15. The germline V gene has CDR1 MGHRA and CDR2 YSYEKL. The CDR3 covers 19 residues. In nucleotides, the CDR3 is TGCGCCAGCAGCCAAAGCCCAGAAAGCGGGGGGGCCGGGGACAATGAGCAGTTCTTC. Protein sequence: CASSQSPESGGAGDNEQFF.

V gene TRBV3-1 combines with J gene TRBJ2-1; 8 bases map to TRBD2. The CDR3 has 14 amino acids. CDR1 is LGHDT, CDR2 YNNKEL, per germline (reference sequence). V shed 6 bases and J 9 bases; nucleotides not matched to a gene: 10. Here the CDR3 DNA reads TGTGCCAGCAGTGGGATAGAGCGGGGGATTGAGCAGTTCTTC. Translation gives CASSGIERGIEQFF.

This clonotype has only a few counts. The chain has TRBV5-1 and TRBJ2-7; 8 bases are shared with TRBD2. Germline V gene lookup returns CDR1 SGHRS and CDR2 YFSETQ. This CDR3 contains 15 residues. V was clipped by 0 bases and J by 4 bases; unmatched bases: 6. This CDR3 reads CASSLVAASGYEQYF. The CDR3 nucleotides read TGCGCCAGCAGCTTGGTAGCGGCTAGCGGGTACGAGCAGTACTTC.

The chain links TRBV20-1 to TRBJ2-7, with 11 bases lining up with TRBD2. J was trimmed by 13 bases and V by 5 bases; bases with no gene match: 16. This CDR3 has 14 amino acids. Germline V CDR1 and CDR2: DFQATT, SNEGSKA (reference sequence). This chain's CDR3 is CSAFGPLAGVGHYF. The DNA for the CDR3 is TGCAGTGCTTTCGGGCCACTAGCGGGAGTAGGGCATTACTTC.

This clonotype was seen a handful of times. The chain is built from TRBV29-1 and TRBJ2-3; D is uncertain. V lost 4 bases to trimming and J lost 3 bases, with 11 bases between them. From germline, CDR1 is SQVTM and CDR2 ANQGSEA. The CDR3 is 13 amino acids. The CDR3, as DNA: TGCAGCGTTGCGACGGGTTGGACAGATACGCAGTATTTT. Amino acid sequence: CSVATGWTDTQYF.

The chain combines TRBV9 with TRBJ2-3; tentative D call: TRBD1 (5 bases). The CDR3 is 14 amino acids. CDR1 and CDR2 from the germline V gene are SGDLS and YYNGEE. V lost 1 base and J 2 bases, leaving 8 bases between the germline ends. Written as DNA, the CDR3 is TGTGCCAGCAGCGTAAGACAGTCCACAGATACGCAGTATTTT. It specifies CASSVRQSTDTQYF.

This clonotype was detected a few times. This chain uses TRBV12-3 or TRBV12-4 with TRBJ1-5; 7 bases are shared with TRBD1. This CDR3 contains 14 residues. Trimming removed 8 bases from V and 2 bases from J; junction bases left unmatched: 6. The CDR3 sequence is CASGNRGGNQPQHF. CDR3 sequence (DNA): TGTGCCAGCGGAAACAGGGGTGGCAATCAGCCCCAGCATTTT.

This clonotype was seen a few times. The rearrangement joins TRBV6-5 to TRBJ1-2; the D is unclear. The germline V gene has CDR1 MNHEY and CDR2 SVGAGI. This CDR3 comprises 13 residues. The V and J ends lost 2 bases and 4 bases respectively, with 8 bases between them. For the CDR3, the DNA is TGTGCCAGCAGTTACGGAGGGTTCTATGGCTACACCTTC. Its translation is CASSYGGFYGYTF.

CDR3 sequence (DNA): TGTGCCAGCAGTTTAGCGCGGGGCACGGAGAACACCGGGGAGCTGTTTTTT. Its protein product is CASSLARGTENTGELFF. The rearrangement links TRBV12-3 or TRBV12-4 to TRBJ2-2; D is perhaps TRBD2 (6 bases). The CDR3 loop spans 17 amino acids. V was clipped by 0 bases and J by 1 base, with 12 bases between them.

The chain couples TRBV7-2 to TRBJ1-2; D uncertain. The CDR3 consists of 14 residues. Germline assignment: CDR1 SGHTA and CDR2 FQGNSA. Trimming stripped 1 base from V and 2 bases from J, with 8 bases between. The CDR3 spells CASSLEGGNYGYTF. CDR3 bases: TGTGCCAGCAGCTTAGAGGGAGGGAACTATGGCTACACCTTC.

This clonotype was observed many times. The chain couples TRBV7-2 to TRBJ2-7, with 7 nucleotides matching TRBD1. CDR3 length: 14 amino acids. CDR1 and CDR2 (germline): SGHTA, FQGNSA. V was clipped by 1 base and J by 3 bases; unmatched bases: 3. As DNA, the CDR3 is TGTGCCAGCAGCTTAGAACCAGGGGGCTACGAGCAGTACTTC. The encoded protein is CASSLEPGGYEQYF. The full variable domain, in which reference TRBV7-2 and TRBJ2-7 provide the parts outside the CDR3, is GAGVSQSPSNKVTEKGKDVELRCDPISGHTALYWYRQSLGQGLEFLIYFQGNSAPDKSGLPSDRFSAERTGGSVSTLTIQRTQQEDSAVYLCASSLEPGGYEQYFGPGTRLTVT.

The rearrangement joins TRBV20-1 to TRBJ2-7; D unclear. The CDR3 is made up of 13 amino acids. Looked up from germline, CDR1 is DFQATT and CDR2 is SNEGSKA (reference sequence). Trimming shortened V by 0 bases and J by 4 bases, and 10 bases separated the two germline ends. In nucleotides, the CDR3 is TGCAGTGCTAGAGATCGGCTCGGATACGAGCAGTACTTC. Translated, it gives CSARDRLGYEQYF.

This clonotype was seen ten or more times. The chain has TRBV20-1 and TRBJ2-2, with D tentatively TRBD1 (6 bases). The CDR3 is 13 amino acids. Germline V lookup: CDR1 DFQATT, CDR2 SNEGSKA (reference sequence). V lost 7 bases and J lost 1, with 10 bases in between. In nucleotides, the CDR3 is TGCAGTGTTATGACAGGGAACACCGGGGAGCTGTTTTTT. It codes for CSVMTGNTGELFF.

The rearrangement links TRBV6-5 to TRBJ2-1; 8 bases map to TRBD2. Germline assignment: CDR1 MNHEY and CDR2 SVGAGI. CDR3 length: 15 residues. Unmatched junction bases numbered 9, after V lost 2 bases and J lost 9 bases. The DNA of the CDR3 is TGTGCCAGCAGTTACCGTTCGGGAGGGCCGGGTGAGCAGTTCTTC. Protein sequence: CASSYRSGGPGEQFF.

About this clonotype itself: A much larger clone lies a single base off, so this may be a read error. This chain connects TRBV9 to TRBJ2-1, with D unclear. The CDR3 has 14 residues. CDR1 is SGDLS, CDR2 YYNGEE, per germline. CDR3 sequence reads: CASSVVGSYNEQLF. CDR3 sequence (DNA): TGTGCCAGCAGCGTAGTTGGCTCCTACAATGAGCAGCTCTTC.

This clonotype was counted a few times. This sequence joins TRBV25-1 and TRBJ1-1, with 12 bases matching TRBD1. The CDR3 is made up of 17 amino acids. CDR1 MGHDK and CDR2 SYGVNS come from the germline V gene. V dropped 3 bases and J dropped 1; count of bases not matched to a gene: 6. CDR3 sequence reads: CASSERGDRGRNTEAFF. In DNA, the CDR3 is TGTGCCAGCAGTGAGAGGGGGGACAGGGGGCGGAACACTGAAGCTTTCTTT.

This clonotype was recorded many times. This rearrangement joins TRBV5-6 to TRBJ2-1; D possibly corresponds to TRBD2 (6 bases). The CDR3 extends over 15 amino acids. Trimming stripped 1 base from V and 5 bases from J, with 13 bases between. Germline V gene sequence: CDR1 SGHDT, CDR2 YYEEEE. CDR3 coding DNA: TGTGCCAGCAGCTTGTTGGGGGGTACCGACAATGAGCAGTTCTTC. Translating it yields CASSLLGGTDNEQFF.

This clonotype was recorded many times. The chain recombines TRBV20-1 with TRBJ1-5; TRBD1 is a possible D gene (6 bases). In germline, CDR1 is DFQATT, CDR2 SNEGSKA (reference sequence). The CDR3 is made up of 14 amino acids. V shed 1 base and J shed 6 bases, with 13 bases lying between them. The CDR3 spells CSARVGAPGQPQHF. In nucleotides, the CDR3 is TGCAGTGCTAGAGTGGGGGCGCCTGGTCAGCCCCAGCATTTT.

The chain recombines TRBV9 with TRBJ1-1; D might be TRBD1 (5 bases). Germline V gene sequence: CDR1 SGDLS, CDR2 YYNGEE. V shed 4 bases and J shed 6 bases, with 28 bases lying between them. The CDR3 is made up of 18 amino acids. CDR3: CASSPREVGAGINPEAFF. The CDR3 region has the DNA TGTGCCAGCAGCCCCCGAGAGGTTGGCGCAGGGATCAACCCTGAAGCTTTCTTT.

This clonotype was recorded a few times. CDR3 sequence: CSAAPGTGVPYEQYF. In nucleotides, the CDR3 is TGCAGTGCTGCCCCCGGGACAGGGGTACCCTACGAGCAGTACTTC. The chain carries TRBV20-1 and TRBJ2-7; 10 positions match TRBD1. V was clipped by 5 bases and J by 2 bases; unmatched bases: 9. The V gene's germline CDR1 is DFQATT and CDR2 SNEGSKA (reference sequence). The CDR3 contains 15 residues.

This CDR3 reads CASSPWAAEVEKLFF. The CDR3 nucleotides read TGCGCCAGCAGCCCTTGGGCCGCCGAGGTGGAAAAACTGTTTTTT. The rearrangement joins TRBV4-1 to TRBJ1-4; D remains ambiguous. CDR3 length equals 15 residues. Between the trimmed V and J ends, which lost 4 bases and 8 bases, there was a span of 17 bases. Germline V gene lookup returns CDR1 MGHRA and CDR2 YSYEKL.

This clonotype came up a few times. The rearrangement uses TRBV7-2 and TRBJ2-2; 7 bases match TRBD2. The CDR3 is 15 residues long. Germline CDR1 is SGHTA and CDR2 is FQGNSA. V lost 6 bases and J lost 7; bases outside the gene matches: 11. CDR3 sequence (DNA): TGTGCCAGCAGTCCATCAGCGGGGATCGGCGGGGAGCTGTTTTTT. As protein: CASSPSAGIGGELFF.

This clonotype has only a few counts. The chain combines TRBV12-3 or TRBV12-4 with TRBJ2-1; D might be TRBD2 (6 bases). The CDR3 runs to 12 residues. The V and J ends lost 7 bases and 9 bases respectively, with 13 bases between them. CDR3 region: CASTLGGGEQFF. CDR3 nucleotide sequence: TGTGCCAGCACCCTGGGGGGAGGTGAGCAGTTCTTC.